Below are 21 T cell receptor beta chains sequenced from a single sample in a study of identifying expanded T cells in peripheral blood. This table comes from immunoSEQ multiplex PCR, and its TCRdb copy is limited to in-frame clones, with some not included. The data hold about 78,000 clones, with 70% to 90% observed a single time. The sample consisted of blood. The origin of the receptors is a person between 18 and 70 years old in good health.

This chain links TRBV13 with TRBJ2-3, with D perhaps matching TRBD2 (5 bases). Germline assignment: CDR1 PRHDT and CDR2 FYEKMQ (reference sequence). Deletions cut 0 bases from V and 1 base from J, with 11 bases between. The CDR3 length is 16 residues. CDR3 sequence reads: CASSLGTFGGTDTQYF. CDR3 nucleotide sequence: TGTGCCAGCAGCTTAGGCACCTTCGGGGGCACAGATACGCAGTATTTT.

The chain employs TRBV2 and TRBJ2-1, with 9 bases identical to TRBD2. The CDR3 runs to 16 residues. Germline V lookup: CDR1 SNHLY, CDR2 FYNNEI. V lost 2 bases and J lost 1; bases outside the gene matches: 3. CDR3 in DNA: TGTGCCAGCAGTGAACTAGCGGGAATGTCCTACAATGAGCAGTTCTTC. Amino acids: CASSELAGMSYNEQFF. Full variable domain (remainder filled in from reference TRBV2 and TRBJ2-1): EPEVTQTPSHQVTQMGQEVILRCVPISNHLYFYWYRQILGQKVEFLVSFYNNEISEKSEIFDDQFSVERPDGSNFTLKIRSTKLEDSAMYFCASSELAGMSYNEQFFGPGTRLTVL.

The chain joins TRBV7-9 to TRBJ2-3; 13 bases are shared with TRBD2. Germline V gene sequence: CDR1 SEHNR, CDR2 FQNEAQ (reference sequence). J was trimmed by 3 bases and V by 5 bases; bases with no gene match: 5. The CDR3 is 16 amino acids. The CDR3 reads CASSAGLAGATDTQYF. The CDR3 nucleotides read TGTGCCAGCAGCGCCGGACTAGCGGGAGCGACAGATACGCAGTATTTT.

This clone occurred once. V and J are TRBV19 and TRBJ2-7, with D maybe TRBD2 (5 bases). The CDR3 runs 15 residues. V shed 5 bases and J shed 0 bases, with 14 bases lying between them. In germline, CDR1 is LNHDA, CDR2 SQIVND (reference sequence). In nucleotides, the CDR3 is TGTGCCAGTAGTCCAAGGACGGGGAGCTCCTACGAGCAGTACTTC. Protein sequence: CASSPRTGSSYEQYF.

The chain uses TRBV30 and TRBJ1-1, with 9 bases that match TRBD1. Germline V gene lookup returns CDR1 GTSNPN and CDR2 SVGIG (reference sequence). Trimming cost V 0 bases and J 5 bases; bases outside gene matches: 1. The CDR3 totals 13 residues. CDR3 amino acids: CAWSVQGATEAFF. For the CDR3, the DNA is TGTGCCTGGAGTGTACAGGGGGCAACTGAAGCTTTCTTT.

V gene TRBV7-2 combines with J gene TRBJ2-5; tentative D call: TRBD1 (6 bases). V was pared by 2 bases and J by 0 bases, with 13 bases between. The CDR3 contains 16 residues. Germline values: CDR1 SGHTA, CDR2 FQGNSA. CDR3 nucleotides: TGTGCCAGCAGCTTAAGGGGCAGGGGTTACCAAGAGACCCAGTACTTC. Translation: CASSLRGRGYQETQYF.

The J gene is TRBJ2-1, the V gene TRBV4-2; possible D gene TRBD1, 7 bases. The germline CDR1 and CDR2 sequences are LGHNA and YNFKEQ. V lost 0 bases to trimming and J lost 4 bases, with 16 bases between them. This CDR3 has 17 residues. CDR3 nucleotides: TGTGCCAGCAGCCAAGAAGGCGGGACAGCCGTTTACAATGAGCAGTTCTTC. It specifies CASSQEGGTAVYNEQFF.

This chain links TRBV9 with TRBJ2-1; D could derive from TRBD1 or TRBD2 (5 bases each). V was shortened by 3 bases and J by 0 bases, with 7 bases between the two germline ends. CDR3 length: 14 residues. The germline V gene has CDR1 SGDLS and CDR2 YYNGEE. Here the CDR3 reads CASSGGNSYNEQFF. CDR3 bases: TGTGCCAGCAGCGGGGGGAACTCCTACAATGAGCAGTTCTTC. The full variable domain, in which reference TRBV9 and TRBJ2-1 provide the parts outside the CDR3, is DSGVTQTPKHLITATGQRVTLRCSPRSGDLSVYWYQQSLDQGLQFLIQYYNGEERAKGNILERFSAQQFPDLHSELNLSSLELGDSALYFCASSGGNSYNEQFFGPGTRLTVL.

The chain is built from TRBV4-3 and TRBJ2-7; 7 nucleotides line up with TRBD1. CDR3 length equals 17 residues. Looked up from germline, CDR1 is LGHNA and CDR2 is YSLEER. V shed 0 bases, J shed 1 base, and the junction held 9 bases outside the gene matches. The CDR3 spells CASSQDPGPGGSYEQYF. The DNA of the CDR3 is TGCGCCAGCAGCCAAGATCCTGGGCCAGGGGGATCCTACGAGCAGTACTTC.

The sample holds one count of this clone. This chain connects TRBV6-5 to TRBJ2-3; D is perhaps TRBD2 (5 bases). The V gene lost 0 bases and the J gene lost 1 base, with 8 bases spanning the gap. This CDR3 is built from 15 residues. Germline-derived CDR1 and CDR2 are MNHEY and SVGAGI. In DNA form, the CDR3 reads TGTGCCAGCAGTTACTCAAGCGGAGGCACAGATACGCAGTATTTT. As protein: CASSYSSGGTDTQYF.

This clone has just a few counts. This chain links TRBV6-6 with TRBJ2-1; D perhaps matches TRBD1 (5 bases). CDR1 and CDR2 (germline): MNHNY, SVGAGI (reference sequence). V was clipped by 8 bases and J by 7 bases, with 18 bases between them. The CDR3 spans 14 residues. The CDR3 region is CASLDGSKGNEQFF. CDR3 nucleotide sequence: TGTGCCAGCCTTGACGGCAGTAAGGGGAATGAGCAGTTCTTC.

This clone showed up just a few times. Other DNA sequences in this specimen translate into the identical CDR3. The chain has TRBV5-6 and TRBJ1-1; D is undetermined. Trimming left V 2 bases short and J 1 base short, with 6 bases between. Germline V CDR1 and CDR2: SGHDT, YYEEEE. CDR3 length: 13 amino acids. Here the CDR3 reads CASSLGGNTEAFF. The DNA for the CDR3 is TGTGCCAGCAGCTTAGGTGGGAACACTGAAGCTTTCTTT.

The chain couples TRBV27 to TRBJ2-7, with 8 bases that match TRBD1. CDR3 length: 14 amino acids. Per germline, CDR1 MNHEY and CDR2 SMNVEV (reference sequence). Trimming at V came to 3 bases and at J to 2 bases, leaving 3 bases not matched to a gene. CDR3: CASSFSDRAYEQYF. Written as DNA, the CDR3 is TGTGCCAGCAGTTTTTCGGACAGGGCCTACGAGCAGTACTTC.

This clone was counted a few times. J is TRBJ2-7 and V is TRBV28; possible D gene TRBD2, 6 bases. Trimming cost V 10 bases and J 0 bases, with 10 bases left between them. CDR1 MDHEN and CDR2 SYDVKM come from the germline V gene. The CDR3 is made up of 12 amino acids. CDR3 sequence: CATTSPSYEQYF. CDR3 coding DNA: TGTGCCACCACTAGCCCCTCCTACGAGCAGTACTTC.

The chain employs TRBV15 and TRBJ2-1, with 12 bases identical to TRBD2. Per the germline V gene, CDR1 is LNHNV and CDR2 is YYDKDF (reference sequence). This CDR3 contains 13 residues. J was trimmed by 16 bases and V by 5 bases; bases with no gene match: 9. CDR3 sequence reads: CATSPETSGRPFF. Here the CDR3 DNA reads TGTGCCACCAGCCCCGAGACTAGCGGGAGACCCTTCTTC.

The chain couples TRBV19 to TRBJ2-5; 7 positions agree with TRBD1. The CDR3 has 15 residues. V was clipped by 1 base and J by 4 bases; unmatched bases: 6. Germline CDR1 and CDR2: LNHDA and SQIVND (reference sequence). The CDR3 DNA reads as TGTGCCAGTAGTATAGGGACAGGAGCTGCAGAGACCCAGTACTTC. Translation gives CASSIGTGAAETQYF. Full variable domain (remainder filled in from reference TRBV19 and TRBJ2-5): DGGITQSPKYLFRKEGQNVTLSCEQNLNHDAMYWYRQDPGQGLRLIYYSQIVNDFQKGDIAEGYSVSREKKESFPLTVTSAQKNPTAFYLCASSIGTGAAETQYFGPGTRLLVL.

The rearrangement links TRBV11-1 to TRBJ2-7, with D perhaps matching TRBD1 or TRBD2 (5 bases each). Germline-derived CDR1 and CDR2 are SGHAT and FQDESV (reference sequence). Trimming took 5 bases from V and 4 from J, leaving 9 bases between them. This CDR3 comprises 12 residues. CDR3 protein: CASSRGDYEQYF. The CDR3 DNA is TGTGCCAGCAGCCGAGGGGATTACGAGCAGTACTTC.

This clone was detected once. The chain carries TRBV10-3 and TRBJ1-3; D gene unclear. The CDR3 length is 19 residues. The germline gives CDR1 ENHRY, CDR2 SYGVKD. V was clipped by 2 bases and J by 0 bases, with 20 bases between them. CDR3 sequence: CAISENPLELLNSGNTIYF. CDR3 DNA: TGTGCCATCAGTGAGAACCCTCTCGAACTTCTTAACTCTGGAAACACCATATATTTT.

V and J are TRBV5-1 and TRBJ2-1, with 11 bases fitting TRBD2. The germline V gene encodes CDR1 SGHRS and CDR2 YFSETQ. The ends lost 4 bases at V and 6 bases at J; junction bases unmatched: 9. This CDR3 has 16 residues. The CDR3 DNA sequence: TGCGCCAGCAGCATGATTAGCGGGAGGGCCTTCAATGAGCAGTTCTTC. Translation gives CASSMISGRAFNEQFF.

The CDR3 DNA is TGTGCCAGCAGTTTTGCGGGAGGGTTCGGGGAGCTGTTTTTT. Protein sequence: CASSFAGGFGELFF. V usage is TRBV7-2 and J usage is TRBJ2-2; 9 positions agree with TRBD2. The CDR3 consists of 14 residues. Germline V gives CDR1 SGHTA, CDR2 FQGNSA. The trim removed 6 bases at V and 7 bases at J, leaving 6 bases unmatched.

J is TRBJ2-5 and V is TRBV19; D is unclear. This CDR3 has 14 residues. Trimming stripped 1 base from V and 2 bases from J, with 8 bases between. The germline V gene encodes CDR1 LNHDA and CDR2 SQIVND (reference sequence). The CDR3 DNA sequence: TGTGCCAGTAGTATAGGGGCCCATCAAGAGACCCAGTACTTC. This encodes CASSIGAHQETQYF.